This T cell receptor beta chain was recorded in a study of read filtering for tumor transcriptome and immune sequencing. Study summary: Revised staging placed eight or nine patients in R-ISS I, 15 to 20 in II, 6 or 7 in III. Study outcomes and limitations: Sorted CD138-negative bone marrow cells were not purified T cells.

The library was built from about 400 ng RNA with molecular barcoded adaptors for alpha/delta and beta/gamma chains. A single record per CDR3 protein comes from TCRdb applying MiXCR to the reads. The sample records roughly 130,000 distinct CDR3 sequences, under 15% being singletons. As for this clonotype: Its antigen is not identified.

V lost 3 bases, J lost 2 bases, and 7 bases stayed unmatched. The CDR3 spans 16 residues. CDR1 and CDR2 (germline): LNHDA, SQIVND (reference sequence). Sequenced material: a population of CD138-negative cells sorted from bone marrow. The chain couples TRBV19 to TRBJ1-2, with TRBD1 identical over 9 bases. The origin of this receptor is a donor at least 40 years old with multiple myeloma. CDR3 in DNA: TGTGCCAGTAGTATGTTGGCCGGGACAGGGAACTATGGCTACACCTTC. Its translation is CASSMLAGTGNYGYTF.